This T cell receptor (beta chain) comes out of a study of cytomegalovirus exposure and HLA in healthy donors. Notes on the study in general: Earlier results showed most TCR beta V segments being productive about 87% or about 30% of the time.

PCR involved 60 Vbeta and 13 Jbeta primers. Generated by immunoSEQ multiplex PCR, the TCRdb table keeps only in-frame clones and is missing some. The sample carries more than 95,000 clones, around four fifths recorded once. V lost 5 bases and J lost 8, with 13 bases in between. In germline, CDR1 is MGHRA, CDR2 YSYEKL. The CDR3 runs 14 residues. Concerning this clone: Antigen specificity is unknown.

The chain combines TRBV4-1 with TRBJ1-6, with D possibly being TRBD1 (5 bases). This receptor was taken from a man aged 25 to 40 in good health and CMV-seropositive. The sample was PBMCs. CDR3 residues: CASSSARVHSPLHF. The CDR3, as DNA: TGCGCCAGCAGCTCAGCCAGGGTACATTCACCCCTCCACTTT.